Below, 5 T cell receptor beta chains from the same sample are listed, as sequenced in a study of glioma-infiltrating T cells after dendritic cell vaccination. Sequencing was performed with immunoSEQ multiplex PCR; in TCRdb, only in-frame clones are kept and a portion is missing. This table has 93,000 or so clones, over 60% appearing once. This material consisted of blood, taken before dendritic cell vaccination. These receptors came from a human donor with glioblastoma.

The rearrangement uses TRBV14 and TRBJ1-2, with TRBD1 matching 7 bases. The CDR3 runs to 13 residues. Trimming removed 3 bases from V and 2 bases from J; junction bases left unmatched: 0. The germline CDR1 and CDR2 sequences are SGHDN and FVKESK. The CDR3 loop is CASSQTGNYGYTF. CDR3 coding DNA: TGTGCCAGCAGCCAGACAGGGAACTATGGCTACACCTTC.

This chain joins TRBV10-1 and TRBJ2-1, with 8 bases that match TRBD1. The J segment lost 7 bases and the V segment lost 4 bases, leaving 9 bases of the junction unmatched. The CDR3 runs 15 residues. In germline, CDR1 is WNHNN, CDR2 SYGVQD (reference sequence). The CDR3 sequence is CASSGNRGNRNEQFF. The CDR3 DNA is TGCGCCAGCAGTGGTAACAGGGGGAATCGTAATGAGCAGTTCTTC.

Only one count was recorded for this clone. V is TRBV9 and J is TRBJ2-1; TRBD2 matches at 9 bases. In germline, CDR1 is SGDLS, CDR2 YYNGEE. The CDR3 sequence is 15 residues long. V lost 4 bases and J lost 0; bases outside the gene matches: 2. CDR3 residues: CASSFSGSSYNEQFF. The CDR3 DNA reads as TGTGCCAGCAGCTTTAGCGGGAGCTCCTACAATGAGCAGTTCTTC.

The chain recombines TRBV6-6 with TRBJ2-3, with TRBD2 matching 8 bases. Germline V gene sequence: CDR1 MNHNY, CDR2 SVGAGI (reference sequence). Trimming removed 7 bases from V and 4 bases from J; junction bases left unmatched: 13. This CDR3 contains 16 residues. CDR3 nucleotide sequence: TGTGCCAGCACCAGCGGGAGTCGACCCGGGGCAGATACGCAGTATTTT. This gives the protein CASTSGSRPGADTQYF.

DNA for the CDR3: TGTGCCAGCAGTGAATGGGCGGGAGTGATCTATGGCTACACCTTC. Amino acids: CASSEWAGVIYGYTF. This chain links TRBV6-1 with TRBJ1-2; no reliable D call. Trimming took 2 bases from V and 4 from J, leaving 14 bases between them. Germline V gene lookup returns CDR1 MNHNS and CDR2 SASEGT. This CDR3 spans 15 amino acids.